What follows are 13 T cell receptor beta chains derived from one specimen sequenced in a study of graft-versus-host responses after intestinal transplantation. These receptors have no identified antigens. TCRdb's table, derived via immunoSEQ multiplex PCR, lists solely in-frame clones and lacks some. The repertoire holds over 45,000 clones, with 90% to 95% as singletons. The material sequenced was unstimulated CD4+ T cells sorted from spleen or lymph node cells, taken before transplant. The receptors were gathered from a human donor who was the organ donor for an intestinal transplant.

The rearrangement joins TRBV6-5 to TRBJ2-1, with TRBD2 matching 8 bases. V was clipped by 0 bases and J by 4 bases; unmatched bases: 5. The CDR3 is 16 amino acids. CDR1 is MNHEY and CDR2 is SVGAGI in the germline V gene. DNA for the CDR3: TGTGCCAGCAGTTACTCGGGTAGCGGGGCTTACAATGAGCAGTTCTTC. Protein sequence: CASSYSGSGAYNEQFF.

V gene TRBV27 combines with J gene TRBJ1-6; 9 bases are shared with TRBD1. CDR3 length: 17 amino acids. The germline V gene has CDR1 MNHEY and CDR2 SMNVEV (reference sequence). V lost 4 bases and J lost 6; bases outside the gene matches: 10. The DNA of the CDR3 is TGTGCCAGCAGTTCTACCCGGGACAGGGCCCCTAATTCACCCCTCCACTTT. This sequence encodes CASSSTRDRAPNSPLHF.

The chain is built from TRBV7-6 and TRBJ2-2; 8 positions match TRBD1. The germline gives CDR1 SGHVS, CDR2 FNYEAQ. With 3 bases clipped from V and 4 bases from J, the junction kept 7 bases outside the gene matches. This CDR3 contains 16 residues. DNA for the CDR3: TGTGCCAGCAGCTTCGAGGACAGGGTTTTCACCGGGGAGCTGTTTTTT. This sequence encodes CASSFEDRVFTGELFF.

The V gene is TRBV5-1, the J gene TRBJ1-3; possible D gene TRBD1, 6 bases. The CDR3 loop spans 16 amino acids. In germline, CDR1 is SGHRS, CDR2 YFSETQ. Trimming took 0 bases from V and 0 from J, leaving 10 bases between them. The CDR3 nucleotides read TGCGCCAGCAGCTTGGAAGGGACACCCTCTGGAAACACCATATATTTT. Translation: CASSLEGTPSGNTIYF.

The CDR3 DNA reads TGTGCCAGCAGTTTGGGAGGGGGTTATAATTCACCCCTCCACTTT. As protein: CASSLGGGYNSPLHF. The chain combines TRBV27 with TRBJ1-6, with a possible D match to TRBD1 (6 bases). Trimming pared 3 bases from V and 4 bases from J, leaving 10 bases between. Germline V CDR1 and CDR2: MNHEY, SMNVEV (reference sequence). This CDR3 has 15 residues.

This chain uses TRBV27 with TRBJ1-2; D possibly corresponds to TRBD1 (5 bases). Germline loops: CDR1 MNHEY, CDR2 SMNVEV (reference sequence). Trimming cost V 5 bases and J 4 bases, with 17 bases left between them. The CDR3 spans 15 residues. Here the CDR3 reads CASSGGAVPFYGYTF. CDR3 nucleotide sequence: TGTGCCAGCAGTGGAGGGGCAGTCCCTTTCTATGGCTACACCTTC.

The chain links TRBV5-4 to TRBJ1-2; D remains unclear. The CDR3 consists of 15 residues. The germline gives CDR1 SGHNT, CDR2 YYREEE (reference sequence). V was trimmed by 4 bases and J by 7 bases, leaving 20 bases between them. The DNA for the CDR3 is TGTGCCAGCAGCCTACCGGGCCTTTCCGTTAGTGGCTACACCTTC. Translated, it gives CASSLPGLSVSGYTF. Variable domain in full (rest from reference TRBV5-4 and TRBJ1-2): ETGVTQSPTHLIKTRGQQVTLRCSSQSGHNTVSWYQQALGQGPQFIFQYYREEENGRGNFPPRFSGLQFPNYSSELNVNALELDDSALYLCASSLPGLSVSGYTFGSGTRLTVV.

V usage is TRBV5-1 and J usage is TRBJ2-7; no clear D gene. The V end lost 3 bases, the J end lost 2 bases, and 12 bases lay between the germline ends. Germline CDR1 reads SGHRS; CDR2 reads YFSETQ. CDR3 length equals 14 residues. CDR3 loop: CASSYDKGAYEQYF. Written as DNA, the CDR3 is TGCGCCAGCAGCTACGACAAGGGCGCCTACGAGCAGTACTTC.

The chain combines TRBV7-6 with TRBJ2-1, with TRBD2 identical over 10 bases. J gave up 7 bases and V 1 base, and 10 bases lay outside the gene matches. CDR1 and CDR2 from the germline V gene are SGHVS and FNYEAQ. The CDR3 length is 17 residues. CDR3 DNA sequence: TGTGCCAGCAGCTTAGGGGCTGTAGCGGGGGGTTGGAATGAGCAGTTCTTC. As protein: CASSLGAVAGGWNEQFF.

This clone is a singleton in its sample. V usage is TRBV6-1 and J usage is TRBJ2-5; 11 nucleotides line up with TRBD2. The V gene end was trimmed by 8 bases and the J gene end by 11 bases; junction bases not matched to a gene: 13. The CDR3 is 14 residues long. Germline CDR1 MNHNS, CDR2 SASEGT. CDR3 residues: CASLRTSGSLQQYF. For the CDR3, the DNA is TGTGCCAGCCTACGGACTAGCGGGTCCCTCCAGCAGTACTTC.

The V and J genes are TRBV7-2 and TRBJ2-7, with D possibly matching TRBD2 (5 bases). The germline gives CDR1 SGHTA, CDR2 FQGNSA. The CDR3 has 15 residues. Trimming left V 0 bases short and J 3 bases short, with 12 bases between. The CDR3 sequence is CASSLAAGPFYEQYF. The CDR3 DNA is TGTGCCAGCAGCTTAGCGGCGGGTCCTTTCTACGAGCAGTACTTC.

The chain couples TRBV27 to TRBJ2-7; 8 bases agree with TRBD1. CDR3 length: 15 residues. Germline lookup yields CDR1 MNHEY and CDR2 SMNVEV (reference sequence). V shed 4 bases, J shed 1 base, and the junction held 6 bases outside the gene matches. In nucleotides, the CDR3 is TGTGCCAGCAGTTCGGCCGGACAGGGTTCCTACGAGCAGTACTTC. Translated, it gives CASSSAGQGSYEQYF.

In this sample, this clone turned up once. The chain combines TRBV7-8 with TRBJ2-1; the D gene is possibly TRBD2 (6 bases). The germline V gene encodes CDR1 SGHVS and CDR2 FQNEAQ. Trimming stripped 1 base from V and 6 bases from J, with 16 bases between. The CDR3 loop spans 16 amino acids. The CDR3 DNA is TGTGCCAGCAGCTTAGTTAGGAGTAGCGGAGGCAATGAGCAGTTCTTC. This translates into CASSLVRSSGGNEQFF.